One sample yielded the 30 T cell receptor beta chains listed below, sequenced in a study of early stage breast cancer tumors. The protocol was immunoSEQ multiplex PCR, while the TCRdb copy is restricted to in-frame clones and leaves out a portion. The sample contains around 28,000 clones, about 70% of which appear only once. Sequencing input: blood. The receptors were gathered from a person aged 50-59 years with breast cancer.

The genes are TRBV5-4 and TRBJ2-3; 10 bases are shared with TRBD2. This CDR3 spans 16 amino acids. V lost 6 bases to trimming and J lost 0 bases; unmatched junction nucleotides: 7. The germline V gene encodes CDR1 SGHNT and CDR2 YYREEE (reference sequence). CDR3 in DNA: TGTGCCAGCACCCTTGGACTAGCGGCTAGCACAGATACGCAGTATTTT. This codes for CASTLGLAASTDTQYF.

The chain recombines TRBV11-1 with TRBJ2-2; 7 bases map to TRBD1. With V trimmed by 5 bases and J by 6 bases, 9 bases remained unmatched. Germline V lookup: CDR1 SGHAT, CDR2 FQDESV (reference sequence). The CDR3 length is 15 residues. The CDR3 here is CASSPRTGPPGELFF. The CDR3 DNA sequence: TGTGCCAGCAGCCCCCGGACAGGCCCCCCCGGGGAGCTGTTTTTT. The entire variable domain, with the rest obtained from reference TRBV11-1 and TRBJ2-2, is as follows: EAEVAQSPRYKITEKSQAVAFWCDPISGHATLYWYRQILGQGPELLVQFQDESVVDDSQLPKDRFSAERLKGVDSTLKIQPAELGDSAMYLCASSPRTGPPGELFFGEGSRLTVL.

The rearrangement links TRBV2 to TRBJ1-1, with D possibly TRBD1 on 6 matching bases. Trimming stripped 6 bases from V and 1 base from J, with 15 bases between. This CDR3 comprises 15 residues. The germline gives CDR1 SNHLY, CDR2 FYNNEI. CDR3 amino acids: CASRARQERNTEAFF. The CDR3 DNA is TGTGCCAGCAGGGCCCGACAGGAAAGGAACACTGAAGCTTTCTTT. The variable domain in full, with the rest retrieved from reference TRBV2 and TRBJ1-1, is EPEVTQTPSHQVTQMGQEVILRCVPISNHLYFYWYRQILGQKVEFLVSFYNNEISEKSEIFDDQFSVERPDGSNFTLKIRSTKLEDSAMYFCASRARQERNTEAFFGQGTRLTVV.

J is TRBJ2-7 and V is TRBV11-2, with no clear D. V was pared by 0 bases and J by 4 bases, with 7 bases between. Germline CDR1 reads SGHAT; CDR2 reads FQNNGV. This CDR3 has 13 residues. The CDR3 bases are TGTGCCAGCAGCTTAGAACTGGGATACGAGCAGTACTTC. Residues: CASSLELGYEQYF. Full variable domain (rest looked up from reference TRBV11-2 and TRBJ2-7): EAGVAQSPRYKIIEKRQSVAFWCNPISGHATLYWYQQILGQGPKLLIQFQNNGVVDDSQLPKDRFSAERLKGVDSTLKIQPAKLEDSAVYLCASSLELGYEQYFGPGTRLTVT.

The chain recombines TRBV5-1 with TRBJ1-1, with 7 bases fitting TRBD1. Trimming removed 0 bases from V and 4 bases from J; junction bases left unmatched: 3. Germline V gene lookup returns CDR1 SGHRS and CDR2 YFSETQ. This CDR3 is 14 amino acids long. The CDR3 spells CASSLAAGGTEAFF. The DNA of the CDR3 is TGCGCCAGCAGCTTGGCGGCAGGGGGCACTGAAGCTTTCTTT.

This chain joins TRBV10-2 and TRBJ2-7; 7 bases agree with TRBD2. This CDR3 comprises 13 residues. J was trimmed by 0 bases and V by 10 bases; bases with no gene match: 6. Per the germline V gene, CDR1 is WSHSY and CDR2 is SAAADI. CDR3 DNA sequence: TGCGCCACCAAAGCGGGATACTCCTACGAGCAGTACTTC. It specifies CATKAGYSYEQYF.

The chain joins TRBV2 to TRBJ1-4; D unclear. CDR3 length equals 13 residues. In germline, CDR1 is SNHLY, CDR2 FYNNEI. The V gene lost 8 bases and the J gene lost 7 bases, with 14 bases spanning the gap. The CDR3 nucleotides are TGTGCCAGCGGACGCACCCCGGGTGAAAAACTGTTTTTT. It is translated as CASGRTPGEKLFF. The full variable domain, with the rest looked up from reference TRBV2 and TRBJ1-4, is EPEVTQTPSHQVTQMGQEVILRCVPISNHLYFYWYRQILGQKVEFLVSFYNNEISEKSEIFDDQFSVERPDGSNFTLKIRSTKLEDSAMYFCASGRTPGEKLFFGSGTQLSVL.

V gene TRBV9 combines with J gene TRBJ1-3; D call uncertain. Trimming cost V 0 bases and J 5 bases, with 15 bases left between them. The CDR3 is made up of 16 amino acids. Germline assignment: CDR1 SGDLS and CDR2 YYNGEE. The CDR3 region is CASSVDLGGRRNTIYF. The CDR3 DNA follows: TGTGCCAGCAGCGTAGACCTAGGAGGACGCAGAAACACCATATATTTT.

Here the CDR3 DNA reads TGTGCCAGCAGCAGGGAGGAAGAGACCCAGTACTTC. Translation: CASSREEETQYF. The chain links TRBV11-1 to TRBJ2-5; weak D call: TRBD2 (6 bases). V shed 5 bases and J shed 3 bases, with 7 bases lying between them. The CDR3 sequence is 12 residues long. Germline V gene sequence: CDR1 SGHAT, CDR2 FQDESV (reference sequence).

The chain joins TRBV6-5 to TRBJ2-3; D is unclear. CDR3 length: 13 amino acids. Germline CDR1 is MNHEY and CDR2 is SVGAGI. Trimming took 5 bases from V and 10 from J, leaving 16 bases between them. DNA of the CDR3: TGTGCCAGCAGTCACGACGGAGTTGGGCCGCAGTATTTT. This gives the protein CASSHDGVGPQYF.

This rearrangement joins TRBV18 to TRBJ1-1; TRBD1 might be the D (5 bases). Looked up from germline, CDR1 is KGHSH and CDR2 is LQKENI. The germline V and J ends were trimmed by 3 bases and 4 bases, with 15 bases remaining between them. CDR3 length: 15 residues. The CDR3: CASSPIDSPFTEAFF. The CDR3 DNA reads as TGTGCCAGCTCACCGATCGACAGTCCGTTCACTGAAGCTTTCTTT.

This clone appeared a few times. V and J are TRBV18 and TRBJ2-2, with D uncertain. The CDR3 is made up of 16 amino acids. Trimming pared 0 bases from V and 3 bases from J, leaving 11 bases between. The germline V gene has CDR1 KGHSH and CDR2 LQKENI. Here the CDR3 reads CASSPPSGVDTGELFF. The DNA of the CDR3 is TGTGCCAGCTCACCACCGTCCGGAGTGGACACCGGGGAGCTGTTTTTT.

This chain connects TRBV10-3 to TRBJ2-3; a weak D match, TRBD2 (6 bases). The CDR3 loop spans 17 amino acids. V was clipped by 3 bases and J by 0 bases, with 16 bases between them. The germline V gene has CDR1 ENHRY and CDR2 SYGVKD. CDR3 sequence (DNA): TGTGCCATCAGTGACCCACGTGGACTACCTAGCACAGATACGCAGTATTTT. Its translation is CAISDPRGLPSTDTQYF.

The rearrangement links TRBV21-1 to TRBJ2-1. TRBV21-1 is a listed pseudogene. CDR3 size: 16 residues. The CDR3 is CASSKGTDSSYNEQFF. CDR3 coding DNA: TGTGCCAGCAGCAAAGGGACGGATAGCTCCTACAATGAGCAGTTCTTC.

The V and J genes are TRBV18 and TRBJ1-1, with D possibly matching TRBD1 (6 bases). V gave up 4 bases and J gave up 4 bases, with 22 bases separating them. The CDR3 loop spans 17 amino acids. Germline-derived CDR1 and CDR2 are KGHSH and LQKENI. The CDR3, as DNA: TGTGCCAGCTCACTTAACAGGGTCTTAGTCCCTGGCACTGAAGCTTTCTTT. Its protein product is CASSLNRVLVPGTEAFF.

The chain carries TRBV4-1 and TRBJ2-5; D is possibly TRBD2 (6 bases). Germline-derived CDR1 and CDR2 are MGHRA and YSYEKL. The germline V and J ends were trimmed by 0 bases and 4 bases, with 12 bases remaining between them. The CDR3 totals 15 residues. Here the CDR3 DNA reads TGCGCCAGCAGCCAAGAACTGACGGAGGGAGAGACCCAGTACTTC. Protein: CASSQELTEGETQYF.

J is TRBJ1-2 and V is TRBV7-2, with 8 bases aligning to TRBD1. Germline loops: CDR1 SGHTA, CDR2 FQGNSA. The CDR3 consists of 15 residues. V was clipped by 5 bases and J by 5 bases; unmatched bases: 10. Here the CDR3 reads CASSPRTGTTYGYTF. CDR3 coding DNA: TGTGCCAGCAGCCCCCGGACAGGGACGACGTATGGCTACACCTTC.

This rearrangement joins TRBV6-5 to TRBJ2-4; D unclear. There are 15 residues in the CDR3. V was cut by 2 bases and J by 2 bases, with 10 bases left in between. CDR1 and CDR2 from the germline V gene are MNHEY and SVGAGI. The CDR3 nucleotides read TGTGCCAGCAGTTACGGGGAAAACCCCAAAAACATTCAGTACTTC. The encoded protein is CASSYGENPKNIQYF.

The V and J genes are TRBV29-1 and TRBJ1-1; D not certain. CDR1 SQVTM and CDR2 ANQGSEA come from the germline V gene. The CDR3 totals 11 residues. Trimming removed 5 bases at V and 4 bases at J, with 8 bases between. This CDR3 is CSVHTITEAFF. CDR3 nucleotide sequence: TGCAGCGTTCACACGATCACTGAAGCTTTCTTT.

The chain couples TRBV5-1 to TRBJ2-7; 7 positions match TRBD2. The ends lost 10 bases at V and 4 bases at J; junction bases unmatched: 8. Germline CDR1 reads SGHRS; CDR2 reads YFSETQ. CDR3 size: 12 residues. CDR3 nucleotide sequence: TGCGCCTCAGCCGGAGCGGGGTACGAGCAGTACTTC. Its protein is CASAGAGYEQYF.

The chain carries TRBV11-2 and TRBJ1-3; D remains ambiguous. Between the trimmed V and J ends, which lost 0 bases and 2 bases, there was a span of 5 bases. Germline CDR1 reads SGHAT; CDR2 reads FQNNGV. CDR3 length: 14 residues. CDR3 in DNA: TGTGCCAGCAGCTTAGATCGGACTGGAAACACCATATATTTT. Encoded protein: CASSLDRTGNTIYF.

The chain carries TRBV6-1 and TRBJ1-1; TRBD1 is a possible D gene (5 bases). The V end was cut by 4 bases, the J end by 0 bases, with 12 bases between. This CDR3 is built from 15 residues. In germline, CDR1 is MNHNS, CDR2 SASEGT. Here the CDR3 DNA reads TGTGCCAGCAGTGCCCGGGGCGGCATGAACACTGAAGCTTTCTTT. This codes for CASSARGGMNTEAFF.

V gene TRBV7-9 combines with J gene TRBJ2-2; either TRBD1 or TRBD2 may supply D (5 bases each). V was clipped by 3 bases and J by 8 bases, with 16 bases between them. The germline V gene encodes CDR1 SEHNR and CDR2 FQNEAQ (reference sequence). This CDR3 has 15 residues. CDR3: CASSFRRQGGGELFF. In DNA, the CDR3 is TGTGCCAGCAGCTTCCGACGGCAGGGCGGGGGGGAGCTGTTTTTT.

The J gene is TRBJ1-1, the V gene TRBV5-4; 9 nucleotides line up with TRBD1. This CDR3 spans 14 amino acids. Germline V gene data show CDR1 as SGHNT and CDR2 as YYREEE (reference sequence). J gave up 11 bases and V 1 base, and 9 bases lay outside the gene matches. This CDR3 is CASSLTGTGTGAFF. The CDR3 DNA is TGTGCCAGCAGCTTGACGGGGACAGGGACGGGGGCTTTCTTT.

As to this clone: The sample carries other DNA sequences with the same CDR3. The V call is TRBV6-6, the J call TRBJ2-7; D is unresolved. Germline V lookup: CDR1 MNHNY, CDR2 SVGAGI (reference sequence). The CDR3 has 14 amino acids. Trimming removed 7 bases at V and 2 bases at J, with 15 bases between. CDR3 sequence reads: CASTQDPEAYEQYF. Written as DNA, the CDR3 is TGTGCCAGCACCCAGGACCCGGAAGCCTACGAGCAGTACTTC.

This clone was counted only a few times. The chain is built from TRBV7-9 and TRBJ1-2, with 12 positions matching TRBD1. This CDR3 region has 17 residues. CDR1 is SEHNR and CDR2 is FQNEAQ in the germline V gene (reference sequence). The junction had 13 bases not matched to a gene; V was cut back by 8 bases and J by 3 bases. The DNA for the CDR3 is TGTGCCAGCTCCTATCCCGGGACAGGGGGCGCCCACTATGGCTACACCTTC. Its translation is CASSYPGTGGAHYGYTF.

This clone was counted a few times. The V and J genes are TRBV29-1 and TRBJ2-2; 7 bases line up with TRBD2. J lost 5 bases, V lost 0 bases, and 6 bases had no gene match. The germline gives CDR1 SQVTM, CDR2 ANQGSEA. The CDR3 sequence is 15 residues long. DNA of the CDR3: TGCAGCGTTGAAGACGGCGGGAGCTGGACCGGGGAGCTGTTTTTT. It yields the protein CSVEDGGSWTGELFF.

CDR3 amino acids: CARQGANVLTF. The CDR3 bases are TGTGCCCGCCAAGGGGCCAACGTCCTGACTTTC. The chain combines TRBV2 with TRBJ2-6; D is undetermined. The CDR3 loop spans 11 amino acids. Germline CDR1 reads SNHLY; CDR2 reads FYNNEI. V lost 11 bases, J lost 4 bases, and 6 bases lay in between.

The chain carries TRBV2 and TRBJ2-1, with D maybe TRBD2 (6 bases). Per the germline V gene, CDR1 is SNHLY and CDR2 is FYNNEI. The length of the CDR3 is 14 residues. The ends were cut back, 4 bases at V and 2 bases at J, with 9 bases in the middle. The CDR3 DNA follows: TGTGCCAGCAGTGGGAGGGGAGCCTACAATGAGCAGTTCTTC. This codes for CASSGRGAYNEQFF.

This clone has more than one count but fewer than ten. The chain links TRBV11-2 to TRBJ2-2; the D gene could be TRBD1 or TRBD2 (6 bases each). The V gene's germline CDR1 is SGHAT and CDR2 FQNNGV. The CDR3 has 16 residues. V dropped 2 bases and J dropped 10 bases, with 20 bases sitting between them. CDR3 sequence reads: CASSLPNAGHPAELFF. For the CDR3, the DNA is TGTGCCAGCAGCTTACCCAACGCGGGACATCCCGCGGAGCTGTTTTTT.